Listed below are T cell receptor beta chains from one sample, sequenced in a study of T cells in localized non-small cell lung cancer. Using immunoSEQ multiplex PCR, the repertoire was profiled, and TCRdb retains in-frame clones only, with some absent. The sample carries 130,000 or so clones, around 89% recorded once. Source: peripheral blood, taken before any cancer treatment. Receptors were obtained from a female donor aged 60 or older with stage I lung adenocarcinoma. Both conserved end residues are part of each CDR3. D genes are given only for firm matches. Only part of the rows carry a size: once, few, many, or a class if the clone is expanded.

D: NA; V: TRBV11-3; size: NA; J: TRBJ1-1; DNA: TGTGCCAGCAACGAGGGGGAAGGCACTGAAGCTTTCTTT; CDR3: CASNEGEGTEAFF
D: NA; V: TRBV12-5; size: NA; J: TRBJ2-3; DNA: TGTGCTAGTGGTCCGGACCTTACAGATACGCAGTATTTT; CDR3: CASGPDLTDTQYF
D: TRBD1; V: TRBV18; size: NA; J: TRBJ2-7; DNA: TGTGCCAGCTCACACAGGGGGCCCTACGAGCAGTACTTC; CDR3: CASSHRGPYEQYF
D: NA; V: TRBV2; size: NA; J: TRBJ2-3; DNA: TGTGCCAGCAGGCAGCCAAGAGTAGATACGCAGTATTTT; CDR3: CASRQPRVDTQYF
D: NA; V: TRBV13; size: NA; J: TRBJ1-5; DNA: TGTGCCAGCAGCTTAGGACAGGGCCTTCAGCCCCAGCATTTT; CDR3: CASSLGQGLQPQHF
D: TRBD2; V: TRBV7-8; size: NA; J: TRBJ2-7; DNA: TGTGCCAGCAGCTTACGGCTAGCGGGAGGTAGTCTTGGCTACGAGCAGTACTTC; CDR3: CASSLRLAGGSLGYEQYF
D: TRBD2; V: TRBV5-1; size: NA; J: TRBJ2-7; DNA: TGCGCCAGCGGCTTGACTAGCGGGTCTACCTACGAGCAGTACTTC; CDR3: CASGLTSGSTYEQYF
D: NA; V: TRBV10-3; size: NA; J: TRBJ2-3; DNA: TGTGCCATCAGAGGGAGCACAGATACGCAGTATTTT; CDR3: CAIRGSTDTQYF
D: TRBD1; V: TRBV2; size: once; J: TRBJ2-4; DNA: TGTGCCAGCAGGGGGGAGGACAGGGTCTTGGACATTCAGTACTTC; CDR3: CASRGEDRVLDIQYF
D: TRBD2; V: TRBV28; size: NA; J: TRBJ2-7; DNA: TGTGCCAGCAGTTCCCTTATGCTAGCGGGCTACGAGCAGTACTTC; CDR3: CASSSLMLAGYEQYF
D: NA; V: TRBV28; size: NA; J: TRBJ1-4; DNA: TGTGCCAGCAGTTCCCCCCCGATGCTTTCGGGGTTTTTT; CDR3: CASSSPPMLSGFF
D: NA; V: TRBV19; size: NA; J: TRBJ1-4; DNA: TGTGCCAGTAGGGTTGGCCTACGGGCGCAAAGGGATGAAAAACTGTTTTTT; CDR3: CASRVGLRAQRDEKLFF
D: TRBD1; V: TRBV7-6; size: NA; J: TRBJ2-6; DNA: TGTGCCAGCAGCTCGGGGGGACAGGGCTCTGGGGCCAACGTCCTGACTTTC; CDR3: CASSSGGQGSGANVLTF
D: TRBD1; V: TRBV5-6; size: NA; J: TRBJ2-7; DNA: TGTGCCAGCAGCGAAGCATGGACAGGGAAGCCCTACGAGCAGTACTTC; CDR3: CASSEAWTGKPYEQYF
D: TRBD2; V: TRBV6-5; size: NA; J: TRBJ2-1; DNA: TGTGCCAGCAGTTACTCCAACTTTGGGAGGACTAGTTTGTTCTTC; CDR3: CASSYSNFGRTSLFF
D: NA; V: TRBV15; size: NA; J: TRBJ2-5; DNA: TGTGCCACCAGCAGAGATTGGGCGGGACCAGAGACCCAGTACTTC; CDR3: CATSRDWAGPETQYF
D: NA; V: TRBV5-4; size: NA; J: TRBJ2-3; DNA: TGTGCCAGCAGCCCGGGGGAGAGACGAACAGATACGCAGTATTTT; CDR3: CASSPGERRTDTQYF
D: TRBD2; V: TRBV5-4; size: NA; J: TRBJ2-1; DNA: TGTGCCAGCAGCTTGGGCGGGAGGCCGTACAATGAGCAGTTCTTC; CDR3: CASSLGGRPYNEQFF
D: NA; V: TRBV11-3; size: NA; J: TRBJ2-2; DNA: TGTGCCAGCAGCTTCGTGACTCCTGCGGGCACCGGGGAGCTGTTTTTT; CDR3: CASSFVTPAGTGELFF
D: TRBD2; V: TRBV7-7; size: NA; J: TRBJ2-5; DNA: TGTGCCAGCAGCTTGGGTAACCTAGCGGGAGGGCCGGGAGAGACCCAGTACTTC; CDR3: CASSLGNLAGGPGETQYF
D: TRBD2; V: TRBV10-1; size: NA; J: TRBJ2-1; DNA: TGCGCCAGCAGAAACGGGGGCTCGATTTGGGCCGGGACTAGCGTTATCAAGCAGTTCTTC; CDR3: CASRNGGSIWAGTSVIKQFF
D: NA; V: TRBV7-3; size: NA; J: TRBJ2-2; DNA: TGTGCCAGCAGCGCGGGACGGAACACCGGGGAGCTGTTTTTT; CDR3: CASSAGRNTGELFF
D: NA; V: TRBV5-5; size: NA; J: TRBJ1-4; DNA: TGTGCCAGCAGCTTGTCGGATGAAAAACTGTTTTTT; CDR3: CASSLSDEKLFF
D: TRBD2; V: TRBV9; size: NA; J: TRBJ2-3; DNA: TGTGCCAGCAGCCTACTAGCGGGAGCCCCAGATACGCAGTATTTT; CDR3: CASSLLAGAPDTQYF
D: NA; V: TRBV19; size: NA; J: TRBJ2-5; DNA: TGTGCCAGTAGTATAGAACTGGCAGGGATGGGGGAGACCCAGTACTTC; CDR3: CASSIELAGMGETQYF
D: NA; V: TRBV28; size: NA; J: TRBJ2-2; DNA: TGTGCCAGCACTCGCCGTTTGCCAGGGAGGAACACCGGGGAGCTGTTTTTT; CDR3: CASTRRLPGRNTGELFF
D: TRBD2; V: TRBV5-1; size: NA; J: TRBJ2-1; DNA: TGCGCCAGCAGCATGACTAGCGGGAGCAACAATGAGCAGTTCTTC; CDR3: CASSMTSGSNNEQFF
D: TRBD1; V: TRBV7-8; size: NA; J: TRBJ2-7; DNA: TGTGCCAGCAGCTACGACAGGGAGAGCGAGCAGTACTTC; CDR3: CASSYDRESEQYF
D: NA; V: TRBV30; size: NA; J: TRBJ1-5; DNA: TGTGCCTGGGCTGGTTCCTCCGGGCAATTGGGCAATCAGCCCCAGCATTTT; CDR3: CAWAGSSGQLGNQPQHF
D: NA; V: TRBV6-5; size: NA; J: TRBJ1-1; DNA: TGTGCCAGCAGTTACTCGCGCACCGATGAAGCTTTCTTT; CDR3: CASSYSRTDEAFF
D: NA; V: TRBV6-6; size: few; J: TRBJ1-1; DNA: TGTGCCAGTTTATGGGGCACCATGAACACTGAAGCTTTCTTT; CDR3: CASLWGTMNTEAFF
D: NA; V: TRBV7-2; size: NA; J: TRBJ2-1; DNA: TGTGCCAGCAGTCGGGCGGGGACCCCGTCCGATGAGCAGTTCTTC; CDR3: CASSRAGTPSDEQFF
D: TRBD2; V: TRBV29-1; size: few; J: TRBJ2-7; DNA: TGCAGCGGCGGGGGACCTTTAGAGCAGTACTTC; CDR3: CSGGGPLEQYF
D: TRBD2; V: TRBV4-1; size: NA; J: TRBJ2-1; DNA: TGCGCCAGCAGCCAAGAAGAAACTAGCGGGATATACAATGAGCAGTTCTTC; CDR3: CASSQEETSGIYNEQFF
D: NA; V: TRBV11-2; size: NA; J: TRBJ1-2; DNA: TGTGCCAGCAGCTTCGGGGTGCGCGGCTACACCTTC; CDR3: CASSFGVRGYTF
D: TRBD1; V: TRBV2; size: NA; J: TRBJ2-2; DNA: TGTGCCAGCAGTCAGGACAGGGGCAACACCGGGGAGCTGTTTTTT; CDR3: CASSQDRGNTGELFF
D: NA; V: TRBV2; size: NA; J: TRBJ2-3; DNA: TGTGCCAGCAGCGTCACTAGGGGCGCAGATACGCAGTATTTT; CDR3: CASSVTRGADTQYF
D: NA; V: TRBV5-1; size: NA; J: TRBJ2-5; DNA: TGCGCCAGCAGCTCGCAGGGGGAGACCCAGTACTTC; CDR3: CASSSQGETQYF
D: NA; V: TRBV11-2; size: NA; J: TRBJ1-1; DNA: TGTGCCAGCAGCTTGGGCTCTCTCACTGAAGCTTTCTTT; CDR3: CASSLGSLTEAFF
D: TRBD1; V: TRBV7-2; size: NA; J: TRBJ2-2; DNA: TGTGCCAGCAGCTTAACCGGGACAGGGGTGGCCGGGGAGCTGTTTTTT; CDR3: CASSLTGTGVAGELFF
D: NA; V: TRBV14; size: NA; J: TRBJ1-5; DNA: TGTGCCAGGGATCAAACAGGAAAGTATAGCAATCAGCCCCAGCATTTT; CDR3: CARDQTGKYSNQPQHF
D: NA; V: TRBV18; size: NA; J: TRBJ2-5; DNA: TGTGCCAGCTCACCTTTAGGATTACACGGTGGGGAGACCCAGTACTTC; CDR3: CASSPLGLHGGETQYF